This is a list of T cell receptor beta chains from one sample in a study of control samples from healthy donors and cancer patients. The data were produced by immunoSEQ multiplex PCR, yet TCRdb's version contains in-frame clones alone and is incomplete. The sample has about 89,000 clones, about 83% seen once. Input material: blood. The receptors derive from a woman between 40 and 55 years old in good health. The CDR3 runs from the conserved cysteine through the conserved F or W. D genes are given only for firm matches. Clone size is given for some rows only: seen once, a few or many times, or a class if the clone is expanded.

v_call	clone_size	d_call	j_call	cdr3_aa	cdr3_nt
TRBV18	once	TRBD2	TRBJ2-3	CASSPPGGTADTQYF	TGTGCCAGCTCACCACCGGGAGGGACGGCAGATACGCAGTATTTT
TRBV5-1	once	-	TRBJ1-2	CASSLFRGQDLYGYTF	TGCGCCAGCAGCTTGTTCCGGGGACAAGATCTCTATGGCTACACCTTC
TRBV11-3	-	-	TRBJ1-2	CASSLVLWGKTNYGYTF	TGTGCCAGCAGCTTAGTGCTCTGGGGCAAGACTAACTATGGCTACACCTTC
TRBV10-2	-	TRBD2	TRBJ2-3	CASRLAGGTDTQYF	TGCGCCAGCCGACTAGCGGGGGGGACAGATACGCAGTATTTT
TRBV6-1	-	-	TRBJ1-4	CASSEDRVNEKLFF	TGTGCCAGCAGTGAAGATAGGGTTAATGAAAAACTGTTTTTT
TRBV10-3	-	TRBD1	TRBJ2-1	CAIRATGEGLYNEQFF	TGTGCCATCAGGGCGACAGGGGAAGGGCTCTACAATGAGCAGTTCTTC
TRBV4-3	-	-	TRBJ1-4	CASSQGFGPVATNEKLFF	TGCGCCAGCAGCCAAGGGTTTGGGCCGGTCGCAACTAATGAAAAACTGTTTTTT
TRBV7-9	once	-	TRBJ1-1	CASTSGGRMNTEAFF	TGTGCCAGCACCTCCGGAGGGCGGATGAACACTGAAGCTTTCTTT
TRBV2	-	-	TRBJ1-6	CATRALGNSPLHF	TGTGCCACCAGGGCCCTGGGAAATTCACCCCTCCACTTT
TRBV19	-	-	TRBJ1-6	CASSIWTRNNSPLHF	TGTGCCAGTAGTATTTGGACAAGAAATAATTCACCCCTCCACTTT